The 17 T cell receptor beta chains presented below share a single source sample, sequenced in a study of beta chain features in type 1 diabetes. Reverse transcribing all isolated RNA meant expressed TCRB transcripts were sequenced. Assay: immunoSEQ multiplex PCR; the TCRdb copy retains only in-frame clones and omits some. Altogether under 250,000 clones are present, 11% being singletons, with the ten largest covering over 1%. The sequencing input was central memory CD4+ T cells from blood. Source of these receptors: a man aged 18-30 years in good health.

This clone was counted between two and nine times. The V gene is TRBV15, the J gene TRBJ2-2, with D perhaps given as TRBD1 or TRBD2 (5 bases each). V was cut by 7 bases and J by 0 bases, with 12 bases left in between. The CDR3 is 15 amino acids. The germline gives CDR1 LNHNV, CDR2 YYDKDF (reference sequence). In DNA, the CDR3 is TGTGCCACCACAACCGGGACCTCGAACACCGGGGAGCTGTTTTTT. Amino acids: CATTTGTSNTGELFF.

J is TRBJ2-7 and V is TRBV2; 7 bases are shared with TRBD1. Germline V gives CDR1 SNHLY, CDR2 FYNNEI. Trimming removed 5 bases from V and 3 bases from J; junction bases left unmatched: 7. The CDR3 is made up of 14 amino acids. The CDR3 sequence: CASSPRQGFYEQYF. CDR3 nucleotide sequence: TGTGCCAGCAGTCCCAGACAGGGATTCTACGAGCAGTACTTC.

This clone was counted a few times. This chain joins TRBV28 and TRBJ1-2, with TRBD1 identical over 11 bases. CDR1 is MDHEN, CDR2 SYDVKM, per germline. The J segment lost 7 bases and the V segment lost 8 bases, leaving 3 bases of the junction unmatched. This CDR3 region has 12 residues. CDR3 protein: CASGQGAVGYTF. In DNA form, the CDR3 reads TGTGCCAGCGGACAGGGGGCGGTTGGCTACACCTTC.

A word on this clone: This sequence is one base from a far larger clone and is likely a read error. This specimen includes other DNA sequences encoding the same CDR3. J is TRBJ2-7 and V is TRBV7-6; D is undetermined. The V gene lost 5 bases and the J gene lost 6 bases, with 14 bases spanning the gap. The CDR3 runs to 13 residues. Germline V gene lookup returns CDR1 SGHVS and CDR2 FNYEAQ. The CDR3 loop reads CASSGLAAREQYF. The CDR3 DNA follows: TGTGCCAGCAGCGGCCTTGCGGCGCGCGAGCAGTACTTC.

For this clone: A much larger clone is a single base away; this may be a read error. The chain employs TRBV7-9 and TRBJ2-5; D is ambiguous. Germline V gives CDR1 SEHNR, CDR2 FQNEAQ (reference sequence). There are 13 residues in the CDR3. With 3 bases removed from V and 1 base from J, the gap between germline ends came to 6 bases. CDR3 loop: CASSLGFQETQYF. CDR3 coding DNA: TGTGCCAGCAGCTTGGGCTTCCAAGAGACCCAGTACTTC.

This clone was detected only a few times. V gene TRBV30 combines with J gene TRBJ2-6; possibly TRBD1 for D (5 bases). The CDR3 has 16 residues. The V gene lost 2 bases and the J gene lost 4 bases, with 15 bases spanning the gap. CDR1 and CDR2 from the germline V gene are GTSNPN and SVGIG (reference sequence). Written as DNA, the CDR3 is TGTGCCTGGAGTTCTCCAAGGGGCTTCGGGGCCAACGTCCTGACTTTC. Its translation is CAWSSPRGFGANVLTF.

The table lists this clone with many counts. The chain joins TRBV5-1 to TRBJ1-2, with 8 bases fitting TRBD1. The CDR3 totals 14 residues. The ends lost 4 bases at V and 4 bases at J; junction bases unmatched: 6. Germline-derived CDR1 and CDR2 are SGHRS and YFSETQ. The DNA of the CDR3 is TGCGCCAGCAGCCCCGGACAGGGCGCCTATGGCTACACCTTC. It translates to CASSPGQGAYGYTF.

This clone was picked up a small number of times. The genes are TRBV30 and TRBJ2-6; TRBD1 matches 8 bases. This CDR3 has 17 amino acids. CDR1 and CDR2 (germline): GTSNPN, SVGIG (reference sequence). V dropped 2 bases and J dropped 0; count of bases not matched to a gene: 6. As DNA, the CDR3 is TGTGCCTGGAGTAGGACAGGGCTTAGCTCTGGGGCCAACGTCCTGACTTTC. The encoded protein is CAWSRTGLSSGANVLTF.

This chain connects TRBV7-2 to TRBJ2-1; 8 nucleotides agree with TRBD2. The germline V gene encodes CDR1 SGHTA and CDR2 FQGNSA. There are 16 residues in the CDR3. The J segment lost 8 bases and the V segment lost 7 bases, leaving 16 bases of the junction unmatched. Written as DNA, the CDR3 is TGTGCCAGCAATCTCCGCGGGAGCGGGAGTGGACATGAGCAGTTCTTC. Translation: CASNLRGSGSGHEQFF.

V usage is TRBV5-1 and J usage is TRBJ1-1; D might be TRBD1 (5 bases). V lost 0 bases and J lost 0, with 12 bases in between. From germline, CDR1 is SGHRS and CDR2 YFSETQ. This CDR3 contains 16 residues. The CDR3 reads CASSLGTGSLNTEAFF. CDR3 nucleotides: TGCGCCAGCAGCTTGGGAACAGGATCATTGAACACTGAAGCTTTCTTT. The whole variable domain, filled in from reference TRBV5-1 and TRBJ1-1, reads KAGVTQTPRYLIKTRGQQVTLSCSPISGHRSVSWYQQTPGQGLQFLFEYFSETQRNKGNFPGRFSGRQFSNSRSEMNVSTLELGDSALYLCASSLGTGSLNTEAFFGQGTRLTVV.

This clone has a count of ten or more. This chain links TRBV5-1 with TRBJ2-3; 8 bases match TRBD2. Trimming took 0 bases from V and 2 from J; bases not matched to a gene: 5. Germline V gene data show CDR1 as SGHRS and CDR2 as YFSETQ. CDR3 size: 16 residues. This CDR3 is CASSLGQAGATDTQYF. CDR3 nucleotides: TGCGCCAGCAGCTTGGGCCAAGCGGGGGCCACAGATACGCAGTATTTT. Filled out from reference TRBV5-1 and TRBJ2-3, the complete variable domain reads KAGVTQTPRYLIKTRGQQVTLSCSPISGHRSVSWYQQTPGQGLQFLFEYFSETQRNKGNFPGRFSGRQFSNSRSEMNVSTLELGDSALYLCASSLGQAGATDTQYFGPGTRLTVL.

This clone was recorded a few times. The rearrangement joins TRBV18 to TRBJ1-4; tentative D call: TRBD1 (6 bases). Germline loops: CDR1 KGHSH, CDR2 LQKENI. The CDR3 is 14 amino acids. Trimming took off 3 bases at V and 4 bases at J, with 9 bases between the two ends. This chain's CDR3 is CASSPGQNNEKLFF. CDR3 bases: TGTGCCAGCTCACCTGGACAGAATAATGAAAAACTGTTTTTT.

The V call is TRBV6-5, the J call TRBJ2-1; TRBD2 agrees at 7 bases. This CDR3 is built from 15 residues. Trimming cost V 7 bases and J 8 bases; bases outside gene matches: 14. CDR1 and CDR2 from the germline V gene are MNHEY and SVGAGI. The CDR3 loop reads CASTPWGGSFDEQFF. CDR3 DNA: TGTGCCAGCACGCCCTGGGGCGGGAGTTTCGATGAGCAGTTCTTC.

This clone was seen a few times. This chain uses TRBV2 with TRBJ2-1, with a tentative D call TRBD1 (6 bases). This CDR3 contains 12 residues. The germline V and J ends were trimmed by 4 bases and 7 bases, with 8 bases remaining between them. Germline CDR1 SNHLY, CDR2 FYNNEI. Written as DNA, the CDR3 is TGTGCCAGCAGTGCCCAGGGGAATGAGCAGTTCTTC. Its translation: CASSAQGNEQFF.

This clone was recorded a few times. The CDR3 DNA reads TGTGCCAGTAGGCAGCCCAGCTCCCCCGGCTACACCTTC. Protein sequence: CASRQPSSPGYTF. The chain has TRBV19 and TRBJ1-2; D is uncertain. CDR1 and CDR2 (germline): LNHDA, SQIVND (reference sequence). The CDR3 is made up of 13 amino acids. The V and J ends lost 6 bases and 8 bases respectively, with 16 bases between them.

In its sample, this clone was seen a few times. In DNA, the CDR3 is TGCGCCAGCAGCCAAGAGGACAGGGTCGACGAGCAGTACTTC. Protein sequence: CASSQEDRVDEQYF. The chain combines TRBV4-3 with TRBJ2-7; 8 positions match TRBD1. With 0 bases clipped from V and 5 bases from J, the junction kept 3 bases outside the gene matches. The length of the CDR3 is 14 residues. CDR1 is LGHNA, CDR2 YSLEER, per germline.

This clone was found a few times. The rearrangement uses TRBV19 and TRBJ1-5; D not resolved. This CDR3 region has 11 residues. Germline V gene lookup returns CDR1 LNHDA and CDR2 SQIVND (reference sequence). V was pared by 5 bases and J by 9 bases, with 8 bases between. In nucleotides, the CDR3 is TGTGCCAGTAGTCCCGCCGGGCCCCAGCATTTT. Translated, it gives CASSPAGPQHF.